The subject of this entry is one TCR beta chain. The antigen is not known. Sequencing was performed with immunoSEQ multiplex PCR; in TCRdb, only in-frame clones are kept and a portion is missing. The profile shows approximately 80,000 clones, roughly 90% of them singletons. Deletions cut 4 bases from V and 10 bases from J, with 11 bases between. This CDR3 region has 13 residues. The germline CDR1 and CDR2 sequences are MNHEY and SVGAGI. The data derive from a study of T cell responses to AZD1222 COVID-19 vaccine. Broader study findings: Spike was spanned by vaccine-associated CD4 TCRs, which were dominant at 160-218 and 743-854. Repertoire sampling was restricted to post-peak T cell response timepoints. It should be noted that donors were predominantly white British and more often female, and clonal diversity was possibly underestimated.

Researchers grouped second doses given at about 4 or about 12 weeks into one pool. The chain has TRBV6-5 and TRBJ1-6; D remains unclear. The receptor comes from an adult who received the AZD1222 COVID-19 vaccine. The material sequenced was peripheral blood, taken 28 days after the second AZD1222 dose. Here the CDR3 reads CASSSSVGSPLHF. DNA of the CDR3: TGTGCCAGCAGTTCCTCAGTGGGGTCACCCCTCCACTTT.